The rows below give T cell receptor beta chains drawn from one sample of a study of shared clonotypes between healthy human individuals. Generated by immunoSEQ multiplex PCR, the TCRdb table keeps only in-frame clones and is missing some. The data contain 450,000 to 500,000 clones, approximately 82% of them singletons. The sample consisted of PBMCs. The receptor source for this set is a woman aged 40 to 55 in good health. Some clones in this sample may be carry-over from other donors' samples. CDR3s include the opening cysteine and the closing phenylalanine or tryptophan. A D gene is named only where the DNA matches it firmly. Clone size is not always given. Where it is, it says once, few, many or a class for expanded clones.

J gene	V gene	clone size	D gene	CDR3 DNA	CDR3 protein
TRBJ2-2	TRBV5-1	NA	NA	TGCGCCAGCAGCTTGGAAGGCAGGGTAGGCACCGGGGAGCTGTTTTTT	CASSLEGRVGTGELFF
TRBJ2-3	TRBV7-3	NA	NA	TGTGCCAGCAGCCTGGGGCCATCTGTGGATACGCAGTATTTT	CASSLGPSVDTQYF
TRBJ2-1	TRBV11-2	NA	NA	TGTGCCAGCAGCTTAGTAGGGGGAGGGTACAATGAGCAGTTCTTC	CASSLVGGGYNEQFF
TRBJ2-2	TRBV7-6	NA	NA	TGTGCCAGCAGCATGACAAAAGCCGCAAACACCGGGGAGCTGTTTTTT	CASSMTKAANTGELFF
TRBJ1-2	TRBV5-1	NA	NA	TGCGCCAGCAGCTTGGGTGGCAGCTACTATGGCTACACCTTC	CASSLGGSYYGYTF
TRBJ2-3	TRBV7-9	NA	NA	TGTGCCAGCAGCTTAGAGGGTGGCACAGATACGCAGTATTTT	CASSLEGGTDTQYF
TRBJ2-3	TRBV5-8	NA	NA	TGTGCCAGCAGCTTGGCCCTTGGGGTGCCGGGCACAGATACGCAGTATTTT	CASSLALGVPGTDTQYF
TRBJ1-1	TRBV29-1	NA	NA	TGCAGCGTTGTGGAGGAGGCAGTCGACCGCTTT	CSVVEEAVDRF
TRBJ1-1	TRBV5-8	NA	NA	TGTGCCAGCAGCCTGGGCGGTCATGGGACTGAAGCTTTCTTT	CASSLGGHGTEAFF
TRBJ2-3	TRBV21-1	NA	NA	TGTGCCAGCAGCAGGCGGGGGGGACGGGCATCTAGCACAGATACGCAGTATTTT	CASSRRGGRASSTDTQYF
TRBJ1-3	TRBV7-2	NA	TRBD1	TGTGCCAGCAGACAGGGGGCAGTGACTGGAAACACCATATATTTT	CASRQGAVTGNTIYF
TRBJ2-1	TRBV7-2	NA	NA	TGTGCCAGCAGCTTGACGATGCAGGGCAATGAGCAGTTCTTC	CASSLTMQGNEQFF
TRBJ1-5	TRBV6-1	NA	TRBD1	TGTGCCAGCAGTGAAGCGGAACAGGGGGCTCAGCCCCAGCATTTT	CASSEAEQGAQPQHF
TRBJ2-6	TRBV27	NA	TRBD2	TGTGCCAGCAGTGGGGGGGTCCCTGGGGCCAACGTCCTGACTTTC	CASSGGVPGANVLTF
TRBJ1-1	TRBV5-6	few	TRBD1	TGTGCCAGCAGCCAGGCGGGGACAGGGGGCTATAACACTGAAGCTTTCTTT	CASSQAGTGGYNTEAFF
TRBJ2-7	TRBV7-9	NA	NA	TGTGCCAGCAGCTTAGATGGTTGGTCGGGCGAGCAGTACTTC	CASSLDGWSGEQYF
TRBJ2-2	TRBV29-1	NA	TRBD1	TGCAGCGTTGAAGGTCTAATGGGACAGGGAAACACCGGGGAGCTGTTTTTT	CSVEGLMGQGNTGELFF